This TCR beta chain was captured by sequencing in a study of blood T cell repertoires in COVID-19. Germline assignment: CDR1 SNHLY and CDR2 FYNNEI. The CDR3 spans 14 residues. Trimming stripped 2 bases from V and 5 bases from J, with 10 bases between. Clones were sequenced by immunoSEQ multiplex PCR, and TCRdb holds only the in-frame ones, with some missing. The data contain around 200,000 clones, 85% to 90% of them singletons. The clonotype originates from a woman between 50 and 59 years old in a cohort exposed to, infected with or recovered from COVID-19 (not recorded which). The V gene is TRBV2, the J gene TRBJ2-1; maybe TRBD1 (6 bases). Sequenced material: PBMCs or T cells enriched from blood (not recorded which). CDR3: CASSETGHNNEQFF. DNA of the CDR3: TGTGCCAGCAGTGAAACGGGACACAACAATGAGCAGTTCTTC.